Sequencing of this TCR beta chain was carried out in a study of T cells in localized non-small cell lung cancer. Findings and caveats of the study: Tumor samples were not multi-region, leaving intratumor heterogeneity unexcluded. Tumor showed lower T cell clonality than uninvolved adjacent lung, where it was highest. Higher blood T cell density tracked longer overall survival. Detection in adjacent lung was observed for a median approximately 52 of the top 100 tumor clones.

Libraries were prepared by immunoSEQ multiplex PCR; TCRdb keeps only in-frame clonotypes and omits some of them. The sample gives tens of thousands of clones, about 80% of which show up once; 4.8% is in the top ten. A remark on this clone: As yet, its antigen is unknown.

The length of the CDR3 is 15 residues. CDR1 is KGHSH and CDR2 is LQKENI in the germline V gene. With V trimmed by 3 bases and J by 2 bases, 4 bases remained unmatched. This TCR derives from a man aged 40 to 69 with stage II lung adenocarcinoma. The sequencing here drew on PBMCs, taken before any cancer treatment. The J gene is TRBJ1-5, the V gene TRBV18, with TRBD1 matching over 7 bases. In DNA, the CDR3 is TGTGCCAGCTCACCCTGGACAGGCGGCAATCAGCCCCAGCATTTT. Translated: CASSPWTGGNQPQHF.